In this sample, the clone carrying this T cell receptor beta chain turned up a few times. What it binds is unknown. This sample was taken from a study of post-analysis software for immune sequencing data. Turning to the study itself: Some patients lacked subtype; others had relapsing-remitting, secondary progressive or progressive-relapsing disease. Regarding the study as a whole: Analysis by F measure revealed that same-batch samples clustered strongly together. Multiple sclerosis patients showed significantly lower normalized Chao1 diversity than controls did.

Unique molecular identifiers featured in each of the TCR beta cDNA libraries. Starting from about 0.98 to 11 million T cells, the study yielded about half a million cDNA molecules. TCRdb reprocessed the PCR reads with MiXCR, giving one entry per CDR3 protein. The data contain approximately 730,000 distinct CDR3 sequences, approximately 44% of them seen just once; the ten biggest clones take up around 4.7%. This TCR was recovered from a girl between 5 and 17 years old with multiple sclerosis. Sequenced material: blood.

This CDR3 reads CASSLRPPGDQPQHF. CDR3 in DNA: TGTGCCAGCAGTCTCCGACCCCCGGGCGATCAGCCCCAGCATTTT. The chain recombines TRBV12-3 or TRBV12-4 with TRBJ1-5; D gene unclear. This CDR3 has 15 residues. The V and J ends lost 5 bases and 5 bases respectively, with 16 bases between them.